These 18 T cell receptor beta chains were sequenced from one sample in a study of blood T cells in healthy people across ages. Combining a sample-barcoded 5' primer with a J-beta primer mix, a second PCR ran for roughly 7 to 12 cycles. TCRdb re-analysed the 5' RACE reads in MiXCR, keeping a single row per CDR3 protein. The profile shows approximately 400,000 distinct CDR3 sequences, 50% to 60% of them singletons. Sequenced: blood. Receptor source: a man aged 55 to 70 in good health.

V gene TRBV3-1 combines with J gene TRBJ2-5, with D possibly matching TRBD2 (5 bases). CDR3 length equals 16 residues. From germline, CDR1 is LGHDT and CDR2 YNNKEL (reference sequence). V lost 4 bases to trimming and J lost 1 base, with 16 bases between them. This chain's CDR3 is CASSPTSTDIQETQYF. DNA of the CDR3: TGTGCCAGCAGCCCTACTAGTACCGATATCCAAGAGACCCAGTACTTC.

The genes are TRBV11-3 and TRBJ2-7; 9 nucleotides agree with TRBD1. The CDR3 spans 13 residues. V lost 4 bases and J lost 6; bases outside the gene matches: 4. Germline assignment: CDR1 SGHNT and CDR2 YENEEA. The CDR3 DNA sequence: TGTGCCAGCAGCTCGGGACAGGGCGGCGAGCAGTACTTC. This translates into CASSSGQGGEQYF.

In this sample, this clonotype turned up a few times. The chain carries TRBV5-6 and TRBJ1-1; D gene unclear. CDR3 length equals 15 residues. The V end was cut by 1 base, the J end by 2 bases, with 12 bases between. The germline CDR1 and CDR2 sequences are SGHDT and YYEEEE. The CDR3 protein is CASSLPQPSNTEAFF. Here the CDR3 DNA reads TGTGCCAGCAGCTTGCCTCAGCCGTCTAACACTGAAGCTTTCTTT.

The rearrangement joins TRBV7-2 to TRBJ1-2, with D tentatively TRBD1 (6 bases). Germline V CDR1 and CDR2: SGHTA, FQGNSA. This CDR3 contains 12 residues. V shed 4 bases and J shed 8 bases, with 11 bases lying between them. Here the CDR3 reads CASSSTGTGYTF. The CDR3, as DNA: TGTGCCAGCAGCTCTACAGGGACCGGCTACACCTTC.

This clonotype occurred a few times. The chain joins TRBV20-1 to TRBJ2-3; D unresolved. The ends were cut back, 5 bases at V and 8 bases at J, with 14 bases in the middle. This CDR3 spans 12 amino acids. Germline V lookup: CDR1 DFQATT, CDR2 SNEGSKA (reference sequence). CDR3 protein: CSARAGGATQYF. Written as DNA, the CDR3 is TGCAGTGCTCGCGCCGGCGGCGCTACGCAGTATTTT.

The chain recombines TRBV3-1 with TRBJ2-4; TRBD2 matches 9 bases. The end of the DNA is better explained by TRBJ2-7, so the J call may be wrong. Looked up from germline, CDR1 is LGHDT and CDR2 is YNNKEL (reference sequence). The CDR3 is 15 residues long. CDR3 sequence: CASSPAGGPSYEQYF. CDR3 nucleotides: TGTGCCAGCAGCCCGGCGGGGGGGCCTTCATACGAGCAGTACTTC.

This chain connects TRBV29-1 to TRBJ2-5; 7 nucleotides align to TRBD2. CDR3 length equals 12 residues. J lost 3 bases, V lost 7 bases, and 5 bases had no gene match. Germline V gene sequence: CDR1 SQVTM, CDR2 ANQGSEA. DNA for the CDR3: TGCAGCGCGGGACTAACCGAAGAGACCCAGTACTTC. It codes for CSAGLTEETQYF.

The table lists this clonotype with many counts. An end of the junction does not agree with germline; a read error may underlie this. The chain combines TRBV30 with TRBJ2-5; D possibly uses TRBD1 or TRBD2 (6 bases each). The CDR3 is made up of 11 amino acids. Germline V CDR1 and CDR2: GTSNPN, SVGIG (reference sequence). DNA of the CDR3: TGTGCCGGGAGTGCCTATACGGGGGCGTACTTC. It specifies CAGSAYTGAYF.

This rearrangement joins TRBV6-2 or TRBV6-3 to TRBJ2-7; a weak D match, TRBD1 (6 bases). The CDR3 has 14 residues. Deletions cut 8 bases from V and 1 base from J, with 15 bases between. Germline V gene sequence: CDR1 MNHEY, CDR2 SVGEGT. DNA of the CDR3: TGTGCCAGCCAGAAGGGGGACCGATCCTACGAGCAGTACTTC. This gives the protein CASQKGDRSYEQYF.

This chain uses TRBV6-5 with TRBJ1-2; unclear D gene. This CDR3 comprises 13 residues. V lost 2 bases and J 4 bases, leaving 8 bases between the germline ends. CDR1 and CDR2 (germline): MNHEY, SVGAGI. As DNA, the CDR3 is TGTGCCAGCAGTTACAATAGAGCCTATGGCTACACCTTC. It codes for CASSYNRAYGYTF.

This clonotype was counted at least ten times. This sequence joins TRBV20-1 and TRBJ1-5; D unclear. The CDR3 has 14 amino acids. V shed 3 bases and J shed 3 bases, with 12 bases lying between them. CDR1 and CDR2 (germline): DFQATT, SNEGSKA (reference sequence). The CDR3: CSARGSAHNQPQHF. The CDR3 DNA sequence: TGCAGTGCTAGGGGTAGCGCCCACAATCAGCCCCAGCATTTT.

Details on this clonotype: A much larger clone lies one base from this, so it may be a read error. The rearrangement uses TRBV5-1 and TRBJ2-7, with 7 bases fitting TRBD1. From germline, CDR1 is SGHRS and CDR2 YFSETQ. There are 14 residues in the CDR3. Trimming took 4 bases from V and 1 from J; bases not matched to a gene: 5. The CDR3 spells CASSARDRSYEQYF. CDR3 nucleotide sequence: TGCGCCAGCAGCGCCCGGGACAGATCCTACGAGCAGTACTTC.

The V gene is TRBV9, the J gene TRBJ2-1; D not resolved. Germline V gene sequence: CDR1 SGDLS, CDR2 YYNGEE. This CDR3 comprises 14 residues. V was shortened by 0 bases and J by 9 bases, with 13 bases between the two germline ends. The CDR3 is CASSVARSLGEQFF. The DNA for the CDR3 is TGTGCCAGCAGCGTAGCGAGGTCTCTCGGTGAGCAGTTCTTC.

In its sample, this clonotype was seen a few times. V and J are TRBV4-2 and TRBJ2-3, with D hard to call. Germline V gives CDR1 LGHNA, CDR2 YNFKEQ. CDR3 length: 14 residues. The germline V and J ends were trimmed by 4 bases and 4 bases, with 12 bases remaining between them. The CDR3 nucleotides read TGTGCCAGCAGCCCCCAGACCAGCCCAGATACGCAGTATTTT. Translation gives CASSPQTSPDTQYF.

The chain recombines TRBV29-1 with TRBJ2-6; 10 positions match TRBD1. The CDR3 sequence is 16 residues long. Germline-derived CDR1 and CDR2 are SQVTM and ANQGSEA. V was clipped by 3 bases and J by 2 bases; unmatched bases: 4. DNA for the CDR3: TGCAGCGTTGAGGGACAGGGGACTCCTGGGGCCAACGTCCTGACTTTC. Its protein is CSVEGQGTPGANVLTF.

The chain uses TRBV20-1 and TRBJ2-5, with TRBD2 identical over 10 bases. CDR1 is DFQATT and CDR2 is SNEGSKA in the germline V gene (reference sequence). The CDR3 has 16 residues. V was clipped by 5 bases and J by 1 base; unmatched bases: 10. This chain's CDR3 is CSAGTSERAPQETQYF. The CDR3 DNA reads TGCAGTGCTGGGACTAGCGAGAGGGCCCCCCAAGAGACCCAGTACTTC.

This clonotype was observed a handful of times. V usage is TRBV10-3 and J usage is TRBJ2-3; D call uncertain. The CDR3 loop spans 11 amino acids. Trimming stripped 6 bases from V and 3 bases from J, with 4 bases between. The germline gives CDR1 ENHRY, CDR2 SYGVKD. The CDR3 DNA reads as TGTGCCATCAGAGGAACAGATACGCAGTATTTT. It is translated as CAIRGTDTQYF.

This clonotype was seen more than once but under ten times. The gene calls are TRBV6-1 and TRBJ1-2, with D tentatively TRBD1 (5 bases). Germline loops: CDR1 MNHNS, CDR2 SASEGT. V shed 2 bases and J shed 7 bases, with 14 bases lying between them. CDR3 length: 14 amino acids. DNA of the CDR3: TGTGCCAGCAGTGAACCGGGACGAAGTAGTGGCTACACCTTC. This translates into CASSEPGRSSGYTF.